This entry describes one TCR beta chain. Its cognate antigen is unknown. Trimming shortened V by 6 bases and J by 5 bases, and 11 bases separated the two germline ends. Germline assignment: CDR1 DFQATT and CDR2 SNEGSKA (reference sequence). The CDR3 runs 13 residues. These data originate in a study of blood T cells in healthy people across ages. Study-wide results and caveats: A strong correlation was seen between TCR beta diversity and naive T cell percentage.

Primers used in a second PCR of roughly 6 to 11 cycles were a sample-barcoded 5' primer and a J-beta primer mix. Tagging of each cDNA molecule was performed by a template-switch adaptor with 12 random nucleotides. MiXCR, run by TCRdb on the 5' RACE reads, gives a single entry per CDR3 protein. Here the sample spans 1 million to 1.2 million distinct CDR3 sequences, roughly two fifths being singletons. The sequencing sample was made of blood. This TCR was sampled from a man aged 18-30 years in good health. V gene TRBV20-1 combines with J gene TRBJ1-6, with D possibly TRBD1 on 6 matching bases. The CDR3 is CSALGTHNSPLHF. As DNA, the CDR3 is TGCAGTGCCTTGGGGACACATAATTCACCCCTCCACTTT.